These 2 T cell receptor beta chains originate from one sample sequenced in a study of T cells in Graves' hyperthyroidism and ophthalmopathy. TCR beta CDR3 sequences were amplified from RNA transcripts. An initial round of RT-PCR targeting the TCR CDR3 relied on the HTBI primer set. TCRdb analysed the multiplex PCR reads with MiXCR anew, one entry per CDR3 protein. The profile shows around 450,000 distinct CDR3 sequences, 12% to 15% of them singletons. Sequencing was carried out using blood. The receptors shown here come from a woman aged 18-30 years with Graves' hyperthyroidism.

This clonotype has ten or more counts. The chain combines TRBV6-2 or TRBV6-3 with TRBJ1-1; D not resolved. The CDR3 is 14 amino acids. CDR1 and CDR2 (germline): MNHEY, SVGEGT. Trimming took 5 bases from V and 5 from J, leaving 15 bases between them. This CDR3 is CASSKGGVRTEAFF. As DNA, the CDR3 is TGTGCCAGCAGTAAAGGAGGAGTTCGGACTGAAGCTTTCTTT.

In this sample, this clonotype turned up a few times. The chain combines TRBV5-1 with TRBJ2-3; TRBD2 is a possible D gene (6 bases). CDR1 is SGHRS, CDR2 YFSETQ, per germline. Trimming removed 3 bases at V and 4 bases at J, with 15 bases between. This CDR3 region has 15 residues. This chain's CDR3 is CASSWGTHTADTQYF. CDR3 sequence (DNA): TGCGCCAGCAGCTGGGGGACTCATACGGCAGATACGCAGTATTTT.